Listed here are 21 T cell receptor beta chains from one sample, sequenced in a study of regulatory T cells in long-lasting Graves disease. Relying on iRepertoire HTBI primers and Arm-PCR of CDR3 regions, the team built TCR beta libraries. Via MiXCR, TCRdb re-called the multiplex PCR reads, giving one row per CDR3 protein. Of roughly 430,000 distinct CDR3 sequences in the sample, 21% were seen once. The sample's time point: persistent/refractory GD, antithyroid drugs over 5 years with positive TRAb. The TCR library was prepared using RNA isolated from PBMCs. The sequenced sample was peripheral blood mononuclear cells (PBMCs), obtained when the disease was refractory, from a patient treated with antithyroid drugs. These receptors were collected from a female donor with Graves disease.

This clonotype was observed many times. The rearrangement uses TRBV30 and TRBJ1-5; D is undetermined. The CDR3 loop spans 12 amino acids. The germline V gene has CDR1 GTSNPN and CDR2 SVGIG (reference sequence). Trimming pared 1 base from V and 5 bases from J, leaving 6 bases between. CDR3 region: CAWSDTDQPQHF. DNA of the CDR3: TGTGCCTGGAGTGACACAGATCAGCCCCAGCATTTT.

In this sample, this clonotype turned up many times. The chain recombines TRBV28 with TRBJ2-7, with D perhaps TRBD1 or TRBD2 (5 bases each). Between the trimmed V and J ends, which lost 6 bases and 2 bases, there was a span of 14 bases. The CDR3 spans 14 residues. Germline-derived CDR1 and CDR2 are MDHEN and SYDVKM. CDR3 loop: CASSSGGSTYEQYF. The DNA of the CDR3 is TGTGCCAGCAGCTCTGGGGGAAGCACCTACGAGCAGTACTTC.

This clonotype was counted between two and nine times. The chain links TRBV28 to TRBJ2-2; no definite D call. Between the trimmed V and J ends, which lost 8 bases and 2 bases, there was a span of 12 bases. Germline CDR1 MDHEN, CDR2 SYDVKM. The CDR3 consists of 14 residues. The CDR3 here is CASGPWDNTGELFF. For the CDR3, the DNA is TGTGCCAGCGGGCCCTGGGATAACACCGGGGAGCTGTTTTTT.

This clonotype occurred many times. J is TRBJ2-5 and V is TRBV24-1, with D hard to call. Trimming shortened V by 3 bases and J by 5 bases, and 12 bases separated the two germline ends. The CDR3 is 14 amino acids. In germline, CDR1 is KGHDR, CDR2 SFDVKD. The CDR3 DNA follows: TGTGCCACCAGTGATAGGGCCCTTCAGGAGACCCAGTACTTC. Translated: CATSDRALQETQYF.

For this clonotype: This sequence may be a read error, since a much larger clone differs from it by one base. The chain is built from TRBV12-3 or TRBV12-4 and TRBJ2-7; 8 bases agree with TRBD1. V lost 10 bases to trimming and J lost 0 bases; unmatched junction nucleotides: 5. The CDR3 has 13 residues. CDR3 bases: TGTGCCACCCCGGGACAGGACTCCTACGAGCAGTACTTC. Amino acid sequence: CATPGQDSYEQYF.

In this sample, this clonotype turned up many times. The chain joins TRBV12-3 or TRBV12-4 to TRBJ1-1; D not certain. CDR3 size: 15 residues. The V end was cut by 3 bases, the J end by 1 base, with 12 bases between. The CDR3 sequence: CASSFPGLKNTEAFF. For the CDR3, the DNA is TGTGCCAGCAGTTTTCCCGGGCTCAAGAACACTGAAGCTTTCTTT.

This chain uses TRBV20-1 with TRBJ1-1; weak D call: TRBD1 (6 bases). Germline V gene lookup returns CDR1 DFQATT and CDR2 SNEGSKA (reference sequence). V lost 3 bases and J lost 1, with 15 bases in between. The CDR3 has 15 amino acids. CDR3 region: CSARGGGGWNTEAFF. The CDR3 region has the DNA TGCAGTGCTAGGGGGGGTGGGGGCTGGAACACTGAAGCTTTCTTT.

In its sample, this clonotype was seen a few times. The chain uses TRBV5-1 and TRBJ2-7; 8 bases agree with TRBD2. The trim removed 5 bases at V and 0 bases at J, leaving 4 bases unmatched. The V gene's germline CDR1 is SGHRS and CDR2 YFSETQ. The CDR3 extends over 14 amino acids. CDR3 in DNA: TGCGCCAGCAGTGGCGGGAGGAACTCCTACGAGCAGTACTTC. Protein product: CASSGGRNSYEQYF. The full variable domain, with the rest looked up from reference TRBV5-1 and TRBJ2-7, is KAGVTQTPRYLIKTRGQQVTLSCSPISGHRSVSWYQQTPGQGLQFLFEYFSETQRNKGNFPGRFSGRQFSNSRSEMNVSTLELGDSALYLCASSGGRNSYEQYFGPGTRLTVT.

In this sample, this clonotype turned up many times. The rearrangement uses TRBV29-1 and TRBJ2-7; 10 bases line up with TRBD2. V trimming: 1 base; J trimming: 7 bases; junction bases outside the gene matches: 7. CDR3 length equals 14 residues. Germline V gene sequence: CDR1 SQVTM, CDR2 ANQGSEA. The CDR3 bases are TGCAGCGTTGAAGCTACTAGCGGGATGGAAGAGCAGTACTTC. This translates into CSVEATSGMEEQYF.

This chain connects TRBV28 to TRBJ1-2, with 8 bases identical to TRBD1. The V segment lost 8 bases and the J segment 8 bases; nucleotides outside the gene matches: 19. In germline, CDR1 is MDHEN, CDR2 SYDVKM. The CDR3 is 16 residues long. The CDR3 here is CASRSPSGQGAFGYTF. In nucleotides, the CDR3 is TGTGCCAGCCGCTCCCCAAGCGGGCAGGGGGCCTTCGGCTACACCTTC.

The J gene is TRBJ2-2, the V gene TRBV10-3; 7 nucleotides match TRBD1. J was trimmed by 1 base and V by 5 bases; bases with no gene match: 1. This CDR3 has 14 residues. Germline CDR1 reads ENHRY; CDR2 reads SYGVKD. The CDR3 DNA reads TGTGCCATCAGTTGGACAGGGAACACCGGGGAGCTGTTTTTT. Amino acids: CAISWTGNTGELFF.

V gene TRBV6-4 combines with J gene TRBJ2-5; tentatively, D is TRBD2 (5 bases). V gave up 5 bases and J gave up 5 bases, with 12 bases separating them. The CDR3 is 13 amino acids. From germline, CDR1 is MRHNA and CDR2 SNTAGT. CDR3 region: CASSYVSEETQYF. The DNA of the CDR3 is TGTGCCAGCAGTTACGTTAGCGAGGAGACCCAGTACTTC.

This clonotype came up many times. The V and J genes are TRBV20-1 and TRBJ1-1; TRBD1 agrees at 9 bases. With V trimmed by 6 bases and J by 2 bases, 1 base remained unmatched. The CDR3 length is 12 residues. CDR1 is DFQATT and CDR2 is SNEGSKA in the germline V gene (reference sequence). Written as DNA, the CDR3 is TGCAGTGCGGACAGGGGTAACACTGAAGCTTTCTTT. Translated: CSADRGNTEAFF.

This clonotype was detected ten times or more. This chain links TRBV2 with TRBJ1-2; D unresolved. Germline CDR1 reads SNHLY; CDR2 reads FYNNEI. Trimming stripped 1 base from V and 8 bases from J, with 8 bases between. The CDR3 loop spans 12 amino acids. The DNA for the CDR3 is TGTGCCAGCAGTGAAGAAGGACGGGGCTACACCTTC. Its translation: CASSEEGRGYTF.

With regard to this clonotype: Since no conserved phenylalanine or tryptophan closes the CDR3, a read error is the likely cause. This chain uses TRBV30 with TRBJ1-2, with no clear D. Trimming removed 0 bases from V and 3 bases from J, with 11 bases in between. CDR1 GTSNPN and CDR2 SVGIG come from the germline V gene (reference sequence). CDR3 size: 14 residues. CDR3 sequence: CAWSVYGNDYGYTL. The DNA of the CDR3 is TGTGCCTGGAGTGTTTACGGGAATGACTATGGCTACACCCTC.

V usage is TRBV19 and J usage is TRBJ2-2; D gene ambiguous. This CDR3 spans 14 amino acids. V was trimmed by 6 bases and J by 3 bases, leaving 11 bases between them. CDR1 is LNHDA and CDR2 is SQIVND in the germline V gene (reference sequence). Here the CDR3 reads CASSQRRDTGELFF. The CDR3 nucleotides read TGTGCCAGTAGCCAGAGACGGGACACCGGGGAGCTGTTTTTT.

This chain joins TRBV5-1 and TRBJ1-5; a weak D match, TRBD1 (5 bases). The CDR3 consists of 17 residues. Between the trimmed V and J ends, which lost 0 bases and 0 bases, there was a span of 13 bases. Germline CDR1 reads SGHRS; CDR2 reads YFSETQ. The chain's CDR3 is CASSLGAGSYSNQPQHF. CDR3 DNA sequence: TGCGCCAGCAGCTTGGGGGCAGGGTCCTATAGCAATCAGCCCCAGCATTTT.

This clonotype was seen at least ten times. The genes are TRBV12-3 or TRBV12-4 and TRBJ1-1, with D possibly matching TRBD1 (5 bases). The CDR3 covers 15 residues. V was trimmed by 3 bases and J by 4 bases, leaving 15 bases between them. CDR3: CASSFWGVGGTEAFF. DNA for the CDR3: TGTGCCAGCAGTTTTTGGGGGGTAGGAGGCACTGAAGCTTTCTTT.

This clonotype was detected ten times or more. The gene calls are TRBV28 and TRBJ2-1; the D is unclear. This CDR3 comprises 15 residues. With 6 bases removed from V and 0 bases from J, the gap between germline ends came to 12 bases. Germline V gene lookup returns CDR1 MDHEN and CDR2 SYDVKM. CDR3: CASSLAPSSYNEQFF. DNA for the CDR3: TGTGCCAGCAGCTTAGCCCCGAGCTCCTACAATGAGCAGTTCTTC.

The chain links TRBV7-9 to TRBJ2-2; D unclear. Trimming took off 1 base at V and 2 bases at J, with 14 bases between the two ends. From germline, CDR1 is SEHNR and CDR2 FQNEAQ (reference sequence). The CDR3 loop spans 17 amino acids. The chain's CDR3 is CASSLGVSQTNTGELFF. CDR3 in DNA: TGTGCCAGCAGCTTAGGAGTGAGCCAGACAAACACCGGGGAGCTGTTTTTT.

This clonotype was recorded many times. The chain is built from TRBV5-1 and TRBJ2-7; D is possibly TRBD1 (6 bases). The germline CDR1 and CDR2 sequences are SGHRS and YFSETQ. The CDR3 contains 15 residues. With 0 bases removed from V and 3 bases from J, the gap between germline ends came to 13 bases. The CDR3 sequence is CASSLGGQLVYEQYF. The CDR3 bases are TGCGCCAGCAGCTTGGGTGGACAGTTGGTCTACGAGCAGTACTTC.